This T cell receptor beta chain came from a study of T cell changes during pregnancy in multiple sclerosis. Only in-frame clones appear in the TCRdb table, and some are missing; sequencing was by immunoSEQ multiplex PCR. The sample lists 65,000 to 95,000 clones, under 95% occurring once. V dropped 4 bases and J dropped 7; count of bases not matched to a gene: 17. The CDR3 extends over 18 amino acids. Per the germline V gene, CDR1 is SEHNR and CDR2 is FQNEAQ (reference sequence). The clonotype originates from a female donor in good health, enrolled as a control in a pregnancy study. Sequenced material: peripheral blood, taken after pregnancy. The chain is built from TRBV7-9 and TRBJ2-1, with 9 bases lining up with TRBD1. CDR3 amino acids: CASSSTGDGTGFWNEQFF. Written as DNA, the CDR3 is TGTGCCAGCAGCTCGACCGGCGACGGGACAGGGTTTTGGAATGAGCAGTTCTTC.